This T cell receptor beta chain was captured by sequencing in a study of shared clonotypes between healthy human individuals. CD45RO negativity and positive selection for CCR7 defined naive CD8 cells, a population that excluded terminally differentiated effector memory CD45RA+ cells. This CDR3 region has 13 residues. Losses at the gene ends were 6 bases for V and 6 bases for J; bases not matched to a gene: 6. Germline V CDR1 and CDR2: SQVTM, ANQGSEA. The table came from immunoSEQ multiplex PCR; TCRdb's copy has only in-frame clones and leaves some out. The repertoire includes approximately 720,000 clones, 92% of them detected once, and approximately 24% sits in the top ten.

The clonotype was recovered from a man aged 30 to 39 in good health. What was sequenced was naive CD8+ T cells sorted from blood. The chain recombines TRBV29-1 with TRBJ2-4; 9 bases fit TRBD2. CDR3 region: CSVRMGLANIQYF. The CDR3 region has the DNA TGCAGCGTCCGAATGGGACTAGCAAACATTCAGTACTTC.